This TCR beta chain appears in the sequencing data of a study of regulatory T cells in long-lasting Graves disease. Study-wide findings and caveats: The analysis examined peripheral blood only and excluded thyroid tissue.

Comments on this clonotype: The antigen is undetermined. With only one base between it and a far larger clone, this is likely a read error.

Indicated time point: newly diagnosed GD, antithyroid drugs for less than 3 months. Extracted RNA from PBMCs served as the source of the TCR library. With iRepertoire HTBI primers and Arm-PCR of CDR3 regions, TCR beta libraries were built. TCRdb reanalysed the multiplex PCR reads using MiXCR and keeps one entry per CDR3 protein. The table has roughly 420,000 distinct CDR3 sequences, over 15% seen once. CDR1 and CDR2 (germline): SGHDN, FVKESK. Trimming pared 0 bases from V and 4 bases from J, leaving 9 bases between. There are 14 residues in the CDR3. A further study also used this sample, focusing on T cells in Graves' hyperthyroidism and ophthalmopathy. That paper states: Stability of Graves' hyperthyroidism was defined as absent ophthalmopathy progression within 18 months. Clinical symptoms, serum thyroxine, TRAb, thyroid ultrasound and orbital computed tomography established diagnosis. The model foresaw ophthalmopathy a median approximately 6.1 months prior to onset.

The sequence came from a woman younger than 30 with Graves disease. This sequence joins TRBV14 and TRBJ1-2; D possibly corresponds to TRBD1 (6 bases). Sequencing used peripheral blood mononuclear cells (PBMCs), obtained at new diagnosis, from a patient treated with antithyroid drugs. In DNA form, the CDR3 reads TGTGCCAGCAGCCAAGATACAGGGACCTATGGCTACACCTTC. This encodes CASSQDTGTYGYTF.